The 9 T cell receptor beta chains below come from one sample, sequenced in a study of radiotherapy plus CTLA-4 blockade in lung cancer. Method: immunoSEQ multiplex PCR; TCRdb's copy keeps in-frame clones and lacks some. The sample records about 110,000 clones, more than 75% being singletons. Sequences were derived from peripheral blood, sampled from a patient treated with radiotherapy plus ipilimumab. Source of these receptors: a human donor with non-small cell lung cancer that progressed on radiotherapy plus ipilimumab. Some clones in this sample may be carry-over from other donors' samples.

This clone was recorded a few times. The chain combines TRBV6-1 with TRBJ1-5; D is possibly TRBD1 (5 bases). Germline loops: CDR1 MNHNS, CDR2 SASEGT. CDR3 length equals 15 residues. The germline V and J ends were trimmed by 0 bases and 6 bases, with 12 bases remaining between them. The CDR3, as DNA: TGTGCCAGCAGTGAAGCGCTTCGGGGGTTTCAGCCCCAGCATTTT. Its translation: CASSEALRGFQPQHF.

The chain uses TRBV18 and TRBJ2-2; 10 bases line up with TRBD2. After removal of 2 bases from V and 0 bases from J, the junction contained 3 bases not matched to a gene. Germline CDR1 is KGHSH and CDR2 is LQKENI. The CDR3 sequence is 17 residues long. CDR3 loop: CASSPASGGPNTGELFF. The CDR3 DNA is TGTGCCAGCTCACCAGCTAGCGGGGGCCCGAACACCGGGGAGCTGTTTTTT. Based on the CDR3 plus reference TRBV18 and TRBJ2-2, the full variable domain is NAGVMQNPRHLVRRRGQEARLRCSPMKGHSHVYWYRQLPEEGLKFMVYLQKENIIDESGMPKERFSAEFPKEGPSILRIQQVVRGDSAAYFCASSPASGGPNTGELFFGEGSRLTVL.

The chain employs TRBV14 and TRBJ2-7, with D perhaps matching TRBD1 or TRBD2 (5 bases each). Trimming cost V 1 base and J 3 bases, with 16 bases left between them. There are 16 residues in the CDR3. CDR1 is SGHDN, CDR2 FVKESK, per germline. For the CDR3, the DNA is TGTGCCAGCAGCCAAGCCTTCGGGCAGGGAGTCTACGAGCAGTACTTC. It is translated as CASSQAFGQGVYEQYF.

This rearrangement joins TRBV29-1 to TRBJ2-3, with 12 bases identical to TRBD2. Germline V lookup: CDR1 SQVTM, CDR2 ANQGSEA. Germline trimming cut 5 bases from V and 3 bases from J; bases unmatched to any gene: 6. The CDR3 has 15 amino acids. CDR3 nucleotide sequence: TGCAGCGTTTCCGGGACTAGCGGGTTTACAGATACGCAGTATTTT. Translation gives CSVSGTSGFTDTQYF.

The V and J genes are TRBV7-8 and TRBJ1-2; D may be TRBD1 (6 bases). The CDR3 is 13 residues long. The V end was cut by 3 bases, the J end by 8 bases, with 13 bases between. Germline CDR1 reads SGHVS; CDR2 reads FQNEAQ. The CDR3 sequence: CASSFRGAEGYTF. The CDR3 DNA follows: TGTGCCAGCAGCTTCAGGGGCGCTGAGGGCTACACCTTC.

V usage is TRBV7-9 and J usage is TRBJ1-6; 7 bases match TRBD1. V shed 5 bases and J 6 bases; nucleotides not matched to a gene: 10. This CDR3 comprises 16 residues. Germline assignment: CDR1 SEHNR and CDR2 FQNEAQ (reference sequence). CDR3 nucleotides: TGTGCCAGCAGCGGATACGGTCCAGGGGGTAATTCACCCCTCCACTTT. Translated, it gives CASSGYGPGGNSPLHF.

This chain joins TRBV16 and TRBJ2-7; weak D call: TRBD2 (6 bases). Germline loops: CDR1 KGHSY, CDR2 FQNENV. The CDR3 is made up of 15 amino acids. V was clipped by 4 bases and J by 0 bases, with 13 bases between them. CDR3 amino acids: CASSPSGLISYEQYF. CDR3 bases: TGTGCCAGCAGCCCCTCGGGACTGATCTCCTACGAGCAGTACTTC.

This clone turned up a few times. V and J are TRBV19 and TRBJ2-7; D not resolved. Germline V gene lookup returns CDR1 LNHDA and CDR2 SQIVND (reference sequence). V lost 6 bases to trimming and J lost 3 bases, with 21 bases between them. This CDR3 contains 16 residues. The CDR3 reads CASSHRIGLRIYEQYF. The CDR3 DNA sequence: TGTGCCAGTAGCCATCGGATAGGGCTACGAATCTACGAGCAGTACTTC.

Here the CDR3 reads CASSQGDQGRTDTQYF. The CDR3 coding sequence is TGCGCCAGCAGCCAAGGTGACCAGGGTAGAACAGATACGCAGTATTTT. The rearrangement links TRBV4-3 to TRBJ2-3; TRBD1 is a possible D gene (5 bases). Deletions cut 1 base from V and 3 bases from J, with 14 bases between. From germline, CDR1 is LGHNA and CDR2 YSLEER. The CDR3 length is 16 residues.